The clone carrying this TCR beta chain was observed a handful of times. The source of the sample is a study of cytomegalovirus exposure and HLA in healthy donors. The PCR had 60 Vbeta and 13 Jbeta primers. TCRdb's copy holds only in-frame clones and misses some; the assay was immunoSEQ multiplex PCR. The table has around 150,000 clones, approximately 85% seen once. This clonotype originated in a woman between 45 and 60 years old in good health and CMV-seropositive. The sequenced material came from PBMCs.

The CDR3 bases are TGTGCCAGCAGTTCAGACCGGGACAGGGTCTTTTGGCAAGAGACCCAGTACTTC. Encoded protein: CASSSDRDRVFWQETQYF. The V call is TRBV28, the J call TRBJ2-5, with TRBD1 matching over 9 bases. This CDR3 contains 18 residues. Germline trimming cut 4 bases from V and 2 bases from J; bases unmatched to any gene: 14. CDR1 and CDR2 from the germline V gene are MDHEN and SYDVKM.